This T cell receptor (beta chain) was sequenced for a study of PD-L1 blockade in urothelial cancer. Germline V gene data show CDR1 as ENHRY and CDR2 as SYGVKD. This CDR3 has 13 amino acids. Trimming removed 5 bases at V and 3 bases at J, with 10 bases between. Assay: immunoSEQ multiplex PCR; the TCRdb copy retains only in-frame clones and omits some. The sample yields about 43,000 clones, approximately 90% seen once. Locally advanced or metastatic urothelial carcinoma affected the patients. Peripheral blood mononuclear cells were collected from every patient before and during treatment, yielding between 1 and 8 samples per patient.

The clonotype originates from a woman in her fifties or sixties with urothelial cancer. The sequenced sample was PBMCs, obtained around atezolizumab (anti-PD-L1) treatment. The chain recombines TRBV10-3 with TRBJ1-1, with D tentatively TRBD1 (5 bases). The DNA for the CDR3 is TGTGCCATCAGTTTTGACAGATACACTGAAGCTTTCTTT. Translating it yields CAISFDRYTEAFF.